This record covers a single TCR beta chain. The antigen is unknown. Sequencing used immunoSEQ multiplex PCR; TCRdb keeps in-frame clones, though not all of them. The sample lists 300,000 to 400,000 clones, over 60% seen once, with 6% to 6.5% in the top ten. The data originate from a study of cytotoxic CD8 clonotypes in ibrutinib-treated CLL. Study-level points and caveats: Few clonotypes were public, and these shrank or held steady under treatment. Progressing patients had sampling times that differed from those of sustained-remission patients. Baseline clonality was higher than in age-matched healthy donors and moved in step with circulating CD8+ T-cell counts. Clonality showed a rise at ibrutinib response that reversed toward baseline at progression.

CDR3 length: 13 residues. Germline CDR1 reads SGHRS; CDR2 reads YFSETQ. V dropped 5 bases and J dropped 5 bases, with 13 bases sitting between them. Source: PBMCs, taken after 36 months of ibrutinib treatment. This sequence was found in a human donor with chronic lymphocytic leukemia. V is TRBV5-1 and J is TRBJ1-2; the D gene is possibly TRBD1 (5 bases). CDR3 sequence (DNA): TGCGCCAGCAGGTTGACCGGGGCATATGGCTACACCTTC. This translates into CASRLTGAYGYTF. Looking up the rest from reference TRBV5-1 and TRBJ1-2 gives the full variable domain: KAGVTQTPRYLIKTRGQQVTLSCSPISGHRSVSWYQQTPGQGLQFLFEYFSETQRNKGNFPGRFSGRQFSNSRSEMNVSTLELGDSALYLCASRLTGAYGYTFGSGTRLTVV.